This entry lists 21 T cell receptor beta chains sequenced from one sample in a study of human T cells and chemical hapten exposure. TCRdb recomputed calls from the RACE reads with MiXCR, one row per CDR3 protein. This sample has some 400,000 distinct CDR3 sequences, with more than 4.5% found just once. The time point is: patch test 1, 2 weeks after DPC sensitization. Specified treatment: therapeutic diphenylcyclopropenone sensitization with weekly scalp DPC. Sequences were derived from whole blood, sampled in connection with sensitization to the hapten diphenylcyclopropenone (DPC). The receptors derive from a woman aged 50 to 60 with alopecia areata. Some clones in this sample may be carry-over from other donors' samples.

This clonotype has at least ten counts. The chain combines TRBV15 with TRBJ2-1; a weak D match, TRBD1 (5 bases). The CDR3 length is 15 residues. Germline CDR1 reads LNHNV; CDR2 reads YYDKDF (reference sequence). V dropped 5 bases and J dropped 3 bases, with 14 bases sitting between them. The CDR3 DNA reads TGTGCCACCAGCGCCCGGTCAGGGAACTACAATGAGCAGTTCTTC. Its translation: CATSARSGNYNEQFF.

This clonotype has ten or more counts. CDR3 nucleotide sequence: TGTGCCTGGAGTCCTGGGGGAATAGGGGCTTTCTTT. Protein: CAWSPGGIGAFF. This rearrangement joins TRBV30 to TRBJ1-1; maybe TRBD1 (5 bases). The length of the CDR3 is 12 residues. Germline V gene lookup returns CDR1 GTSNPN and CDR2 SVGIG (reference sequence). V gave up 2 bases and J gave up 11 bases, with 15 bases separating them.

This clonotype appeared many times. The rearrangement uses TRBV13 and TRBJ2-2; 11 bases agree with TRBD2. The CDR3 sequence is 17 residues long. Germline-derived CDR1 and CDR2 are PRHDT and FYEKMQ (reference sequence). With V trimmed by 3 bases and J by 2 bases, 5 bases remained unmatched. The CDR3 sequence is CASSFGGTSGNTGELFF. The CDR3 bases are TGTGCCAGCAGCTTTGGGGGGACTAGCGGCAACACCGGGGAGCTGTTTTTT.

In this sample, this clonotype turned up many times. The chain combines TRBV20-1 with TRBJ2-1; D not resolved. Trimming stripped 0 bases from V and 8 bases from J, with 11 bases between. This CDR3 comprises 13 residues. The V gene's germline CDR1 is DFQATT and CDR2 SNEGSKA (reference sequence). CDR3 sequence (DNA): TGCAGTGCTAGAGAGTTTTATGGGGATGAGCAGTTCTTC. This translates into CSAREFYGDEQFF.

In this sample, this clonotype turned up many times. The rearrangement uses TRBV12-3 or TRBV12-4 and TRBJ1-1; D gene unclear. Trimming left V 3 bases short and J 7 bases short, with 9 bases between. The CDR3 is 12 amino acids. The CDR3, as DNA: TGTGCCAGCAGTTTTGGAGTGATTGAAGCTTTCTTT. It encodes CASSFGVIEAFF.

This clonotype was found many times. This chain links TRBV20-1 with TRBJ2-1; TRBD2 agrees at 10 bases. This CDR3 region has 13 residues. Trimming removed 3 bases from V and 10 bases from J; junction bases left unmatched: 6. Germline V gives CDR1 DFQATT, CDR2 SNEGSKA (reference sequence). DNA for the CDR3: TGCAGTGCTAGTCTAGCGGGAGTGCACGAGCAGTTCTTC. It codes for CSASLAGVHEQFF.

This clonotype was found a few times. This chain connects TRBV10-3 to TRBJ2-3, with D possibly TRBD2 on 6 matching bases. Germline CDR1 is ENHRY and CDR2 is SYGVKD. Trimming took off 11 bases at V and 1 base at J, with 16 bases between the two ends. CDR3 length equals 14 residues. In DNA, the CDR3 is TGTGCCTCCTTGATGGGGGGACGCACAGATACGCAGTATTTT. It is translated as CASLMGGRTDTQYF.

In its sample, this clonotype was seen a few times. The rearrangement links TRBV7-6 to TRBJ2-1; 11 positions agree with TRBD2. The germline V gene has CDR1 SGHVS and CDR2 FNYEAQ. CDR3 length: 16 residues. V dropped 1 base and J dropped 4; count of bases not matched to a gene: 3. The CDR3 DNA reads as TGTGCCAGCAGCTTAGGGGTAGCGGGAGGGTACAATGAGCAGTTCTTC. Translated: CASSLGVAGGYNEQFF.

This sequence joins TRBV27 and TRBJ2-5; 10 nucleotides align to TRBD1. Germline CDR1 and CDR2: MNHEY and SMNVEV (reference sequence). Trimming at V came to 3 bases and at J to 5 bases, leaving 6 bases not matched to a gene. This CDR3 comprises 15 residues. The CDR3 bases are TGTGCCAGCAGTTTGTTGACAGGGGGCGGGGAGACCCAGTACTTC. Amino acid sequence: CASSLLTGGGETQYF.

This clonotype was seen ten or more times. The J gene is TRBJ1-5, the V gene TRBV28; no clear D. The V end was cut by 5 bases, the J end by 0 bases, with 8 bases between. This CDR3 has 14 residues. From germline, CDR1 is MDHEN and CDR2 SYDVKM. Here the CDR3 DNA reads TGTGCCAGCAGTATGGGCGGTAGCAATCAGCCCCAGCATTTT. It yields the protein CASSMGGSNQPQHF.

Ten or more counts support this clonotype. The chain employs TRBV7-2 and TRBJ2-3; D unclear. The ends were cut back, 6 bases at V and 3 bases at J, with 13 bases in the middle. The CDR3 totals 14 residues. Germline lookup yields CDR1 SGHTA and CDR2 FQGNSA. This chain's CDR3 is CASRVRHPTDTQYF. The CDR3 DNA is TGTGCCAGCAGAGTCAGGCACCCGACAGATACGCAGTATTTT.

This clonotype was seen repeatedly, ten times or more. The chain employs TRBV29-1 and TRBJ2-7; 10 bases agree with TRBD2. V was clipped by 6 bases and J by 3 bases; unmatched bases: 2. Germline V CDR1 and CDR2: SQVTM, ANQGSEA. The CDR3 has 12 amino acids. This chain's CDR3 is CSVSSGSYEQYF. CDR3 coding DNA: TGCAGCGTGTCTAGCGGGAGCTACGAGCAGTACTTC.

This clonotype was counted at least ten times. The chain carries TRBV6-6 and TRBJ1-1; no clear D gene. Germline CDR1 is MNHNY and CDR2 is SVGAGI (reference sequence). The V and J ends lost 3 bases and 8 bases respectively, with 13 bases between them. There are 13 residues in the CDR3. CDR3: CASSYIPLREAFF. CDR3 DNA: TGTGCCAGCAGTTATATACCGCTGAGAGAAGCTTTCTTT.

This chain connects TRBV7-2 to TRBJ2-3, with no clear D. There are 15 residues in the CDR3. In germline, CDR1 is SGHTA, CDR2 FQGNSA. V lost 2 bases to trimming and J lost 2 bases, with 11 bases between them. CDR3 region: CASSLKLPDTDTQYF. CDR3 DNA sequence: TGTGCCAGCAGCTTAAAGCTTCCCGACACAGATACGCAGTATTTT.

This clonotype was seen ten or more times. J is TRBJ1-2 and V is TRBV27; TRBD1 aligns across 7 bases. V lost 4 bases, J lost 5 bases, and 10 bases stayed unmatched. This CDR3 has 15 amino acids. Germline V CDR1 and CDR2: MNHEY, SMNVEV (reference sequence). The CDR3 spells CASSSRTGTRYGYTF. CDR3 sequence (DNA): TGTGCCAGCAGTTCCCGGACAGGAACCAGATATGGCTACACCTTC.

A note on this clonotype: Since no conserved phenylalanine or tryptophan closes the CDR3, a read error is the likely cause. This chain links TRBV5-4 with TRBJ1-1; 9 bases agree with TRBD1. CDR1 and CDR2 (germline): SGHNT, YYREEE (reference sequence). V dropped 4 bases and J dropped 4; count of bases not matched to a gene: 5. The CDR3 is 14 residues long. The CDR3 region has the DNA TGTGCCAGCAGCCCCACGACAGGGGGCACTGAAGCTTTCCTT. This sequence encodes CASSPTTGGTEAFL.

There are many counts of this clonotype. As DNA, the CDR3 is TGTGCCAGCTCCTCGGACCCGGGCGCCTATGGCTACACCTTC. The encoded protein is CASSSDPGAYGYTF. The rearrangement joins TRBV18 to TRBJ1-2; no definite D call. The CDR3 is made up of 14 amino acids. Looked up from germline, CDR1 is KGHSH and CDR2 is LQKENI. V dropped 6 bases and J dropped 4 bases, with 15 bases sitting between them. The full variable domain, in which reference TRBV18 and TRBJ1-2 provide the parts outside the CDR3, is NAGVMQNPRHLVRRRGQEARLRCSPMKGHSHVYWYRQLPEEGLKFMVYLQKENIIDESGMPKERFSAEFPKEGPSILRIQQVVRGDSAAYFCASSSDPGAYGYTFGSGTRLTVV.

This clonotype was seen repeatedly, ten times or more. The CDR3 nucleotides read TGTGCCAGCGGGGTCGCGGGGGGTTACGAGCAGTACTTC. Amino acid sequence: CASGVAGGYEQYF. This chain links TRBV12-3 or TRBV12-4 with TRBJ2-7, with 8 nucleotides matching TRBD2. V was clipped by 8 bases and J by 4 bases; unmatched bases: 7. The length of the CDR3 is 13 residues.

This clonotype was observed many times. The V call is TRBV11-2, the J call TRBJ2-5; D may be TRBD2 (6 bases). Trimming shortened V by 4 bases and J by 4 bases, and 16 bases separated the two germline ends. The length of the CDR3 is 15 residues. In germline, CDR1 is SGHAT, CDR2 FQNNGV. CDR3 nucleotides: TGTGCCAGCAGCTCACTGGGACTTAGGGGAGAGACCCAGTACTTC. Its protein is CASSSLGLRGETQYF.

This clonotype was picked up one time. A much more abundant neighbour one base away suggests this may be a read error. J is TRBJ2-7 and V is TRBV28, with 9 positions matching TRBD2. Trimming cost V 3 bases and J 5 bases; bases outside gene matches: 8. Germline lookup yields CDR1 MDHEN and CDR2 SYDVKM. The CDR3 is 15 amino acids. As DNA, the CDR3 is TGTGCCAGCAGTTTCAAGCTAGCGGGAAGGCACGAGCAGTACTTC. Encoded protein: CASSFKLAGRHEQYF.

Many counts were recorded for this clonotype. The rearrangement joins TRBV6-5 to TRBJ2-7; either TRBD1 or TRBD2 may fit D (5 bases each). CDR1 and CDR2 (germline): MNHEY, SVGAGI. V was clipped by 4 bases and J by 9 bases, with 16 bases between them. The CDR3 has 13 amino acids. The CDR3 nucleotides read TGTGCCAGCAGTTCCTCGACCGGGACCGGGCAGTACTTC. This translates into CASSSSTGTGQYF.